This is a list of T cell receptor beta chains from one sample in a study of CD8 T cells in Susac syndrome. Each CDR3 protein is one row after TCRdb ran MiXCR on the immunoSEQ multiplex PCR reads. The profile shows 160,000 or so distinct CDR3 sequences, about 92% of them singletons. The specimen was CD4+ T cells from PBMCs. These receptor sequences come from a human donor in good health. Both conserved end residues are trimmed from each CDR3. A D gene is named only where the DNA matches it firmly.

D gene	J gene	V gene	CDR3 protein
NA	TRBJ1-5	TRBV30	AWSVTPWQPQH
TRBD1	TRBJ1-2	TRBV9	ASSASGQAPLYGYT
NA	TRBJ1-4	TRBV5-6	ASSSSRWGNEKLF
TRBD1	TRBJ2-7	TRBV24-1	ATSGAGTGDKEQY
NA	TRBJ2-7	TRBV6-2/TRBV6-3	ASSRPPYEQY
NA	TRBJ2-7	TRBV4-3	ASSQDPSSYEQY
NA	TRBJ2-7	TRBV28	ASSFPGNAYEQY
TRBD2	TRBJ2-2	TRBV4-1	ASSHETSGKAGELF
TRBD1	TRBJ1-4	TRBV7-2	ASSLEAGQVAEKLF
NA	TRBJ1-1	TRBV20-1	SARDTERWRAAF
TRBD1	TRBJ2-7	TRBV25-1	ASSEYNGDRGLYEQY
TRBD1	TRBJ2-5	TRBV14	ASSQPRTGRETQY
NA	TRBJ2-7	TRBV28	ASSGSSLEQY
NA	TRBJ1-2	TRBV2	ASSKGESTNYGYT
NA	TRBJ2-5	TRBV19	ASSAGQTKETQY
TRBD1	TRBJ1-5	TRBV6-5	ASSPDRASNQPQH
TRBD1	TRBJ1-2	TRBV4-1	ASSQAGTGTGGYT
TRBD2	TRBJ2-2	TRBV2	ASSERASGNTGELF
NA	TRBJ2-5	TRBV5-1	ASSYRQPQETQY
NA	TRBJ2-7	TRBV20-1	SARPPPERVSYEQY
NA	TRBJ1-4	TRBV3-1	ASSRQEVNEKLF
NA	TRBJ2-5	TRBV11-2	ASSSWTLAETQY
TRBD2	TRBJ2-1	TRBV20-1	SARDGLADYNEQF
NA	TRBJ1-5	TRBV20-1	SAGGTSEIQPQH
TRBD1	TRBJ2-7	TRBV7-9	ASSSWGAGGIDEQY
NA	TRBJ2-1	TRBV7-9	ASSQARGTYNEQF
TRBD2	TRBJ2-1	TRBV20-1	SARFLSGSIYNEQF
TRBD2	TRBJ2-3	TRBV20-1	SALTSGSSDTQY
NA	TRBJ1-2	TRBV25-1	ASSWTYPSENGYT
NA	TRBJ2-2	TRBV6-4	ASIQRVRRVGGELF
NA	TRBJ2-3	TRBV7-2	ASSLRSFTDTQY
NA	TRBJ2-2	TRBV5-4	ASSPKDTLNTGELF
NA	TRBJ1-1	TRBV28	ASRLTGTEAF
NA	TRBJ1-5	TRBV30	AWSAGNSNQPQH
TRBD1	TRBJ1-4	TRBV29-1	SVGRGQGASDEKLF
TRBD1	TRBJ1-5	TRBV7-9	ASSLVDRGQGQPQH
NA	TRBJ1-1	TRBV19	ASSRKEGTEAF
NA	TRBJ2-3	TRBV5-4	ASSFAAVGTDTQY
TRBD1	TRBJ1-1	TRBV6-6	ASSPMKTGRTEAF
NA	TRBJ2-3	TRBV18	ASSRGPPDTQY
TRBD1	TRBJ1-1	TRBV7-2	ASFLAGGFTEAF
TRBD1	TRBJ1-2	TRBV2	ASSLPGGGQVLGVYGYT
NA	TRBJ2-7	TRBV6-1	ASSEASTPRWEQY
NA	TRBJ1-5	TRBV7-9	ASSLSDGVSNQPQH
NA	TRBJ2-2	TRBV7-2	ASSLWGRDTGELF
TRBD2	TRBJ2-7	TRBV27	ASSWTSGISYEQY
TRBD1	TRBJ1-1	TRBV20-1	SAPKGTGPTEAF
NA	TRBJ2-1	TRBV15	ATSKEGGTPPNEQF